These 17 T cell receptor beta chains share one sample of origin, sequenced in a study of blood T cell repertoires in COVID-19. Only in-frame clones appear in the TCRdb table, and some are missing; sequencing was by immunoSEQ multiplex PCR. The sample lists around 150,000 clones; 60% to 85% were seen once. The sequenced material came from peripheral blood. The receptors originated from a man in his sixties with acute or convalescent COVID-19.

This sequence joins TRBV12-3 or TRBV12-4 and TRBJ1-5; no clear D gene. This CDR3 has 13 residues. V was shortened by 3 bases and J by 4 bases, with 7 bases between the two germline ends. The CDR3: CASSFSGNQPQHF. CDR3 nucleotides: TGTGCCAGCAGTTTCTCAGGAAATCAGCCCCAGCATTTT.

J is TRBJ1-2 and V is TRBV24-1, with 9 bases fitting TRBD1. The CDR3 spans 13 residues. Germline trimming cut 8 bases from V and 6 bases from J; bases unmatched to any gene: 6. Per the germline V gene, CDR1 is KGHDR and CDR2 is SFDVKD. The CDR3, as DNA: TGTGCCACCACCTACAGGGGGCGGGATGGCTACACCTTC. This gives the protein CATTYRGRDGYTF.

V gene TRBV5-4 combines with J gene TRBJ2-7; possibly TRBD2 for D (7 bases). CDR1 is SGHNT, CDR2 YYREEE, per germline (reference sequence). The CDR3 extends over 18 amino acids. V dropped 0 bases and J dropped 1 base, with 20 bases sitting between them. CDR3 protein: CASSLGRGGGGNSYEQYF. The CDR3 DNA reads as TGTGCCAGCAGCTTGGGAAGAGGAGGCGGGGGCAATTCCTACGAGCAGTACTTC.

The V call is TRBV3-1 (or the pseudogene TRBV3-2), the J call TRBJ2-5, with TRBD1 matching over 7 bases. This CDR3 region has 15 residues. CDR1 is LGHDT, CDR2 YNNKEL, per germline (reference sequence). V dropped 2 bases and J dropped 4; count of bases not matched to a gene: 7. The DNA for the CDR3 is TGTGCCAGCAGCCAAATCCCAGGGGGACCAGAGACCCAGTACTTC. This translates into CASSQIPGGPETQYF.

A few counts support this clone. The DNA of the CDR3 is TGCAGTGCTTGGGAGTCCTACGAGCAGTACTTC. This translates into CSAWESYEQYF. This sequence joins TRBV20-1 and TRBJ2-7, with a tentative D call TRBD2 (5 bases). The germline V gene encodes CDR1 DFQATT and CDR2 SNEGSKA (reference sequence). V was clipped by 5 bases and J by 1 base, with 6 bases between them. The CDR3 runs to 11 residues.

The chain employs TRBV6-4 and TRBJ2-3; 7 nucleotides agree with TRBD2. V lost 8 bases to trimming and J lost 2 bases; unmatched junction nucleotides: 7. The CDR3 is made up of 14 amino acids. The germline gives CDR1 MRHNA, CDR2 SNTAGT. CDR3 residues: CASAERGDTDTQYF. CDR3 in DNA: TGTGCCAGCGCAGAGCGGGGAGACACAGATACGCAGTATTTT.

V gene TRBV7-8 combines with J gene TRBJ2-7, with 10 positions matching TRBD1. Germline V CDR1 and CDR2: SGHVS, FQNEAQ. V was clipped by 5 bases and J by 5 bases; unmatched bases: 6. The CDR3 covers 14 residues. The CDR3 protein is CASSPRQGAHEQYF. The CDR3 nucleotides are TGTGCCAGCAGCCCCCGACAGGGGGCTCACGAGCAGTACTTC.

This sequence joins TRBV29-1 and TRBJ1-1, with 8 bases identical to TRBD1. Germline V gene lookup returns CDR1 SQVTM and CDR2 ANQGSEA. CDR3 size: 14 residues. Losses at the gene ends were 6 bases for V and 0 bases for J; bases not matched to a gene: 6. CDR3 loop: CSVVEQGVNTEAFF. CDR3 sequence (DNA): TGCAGCGTGGTAGAACAGGGGGTGAACACTGAAGCTTTCTTT.

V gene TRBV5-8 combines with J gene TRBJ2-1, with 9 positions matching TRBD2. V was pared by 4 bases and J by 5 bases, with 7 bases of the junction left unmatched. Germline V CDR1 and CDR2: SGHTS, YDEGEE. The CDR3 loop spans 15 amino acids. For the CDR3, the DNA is TGTGCCAGCAGCGCAGCGGGGGGCCCGAACAATGAGCAGTTCTTC. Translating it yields CASSAAGGPNNEQFF.

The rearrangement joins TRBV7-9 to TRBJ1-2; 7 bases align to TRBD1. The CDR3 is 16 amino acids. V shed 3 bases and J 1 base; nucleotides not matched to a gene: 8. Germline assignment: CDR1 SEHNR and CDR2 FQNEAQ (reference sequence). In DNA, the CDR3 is TGTGCCAGCAGCTTCCCCGGGACAGCTATTAACTATGGCTACACCTTC. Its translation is CASSFPGTAINYGYTF.

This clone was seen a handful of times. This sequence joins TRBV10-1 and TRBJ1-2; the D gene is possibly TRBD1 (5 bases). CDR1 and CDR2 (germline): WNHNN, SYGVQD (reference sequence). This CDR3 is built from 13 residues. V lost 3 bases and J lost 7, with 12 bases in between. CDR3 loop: CASSELQGGGYTF. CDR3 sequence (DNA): TGCGCCAGCAGTGAACTTCAGGGAGGTGGCTACACCTTC.

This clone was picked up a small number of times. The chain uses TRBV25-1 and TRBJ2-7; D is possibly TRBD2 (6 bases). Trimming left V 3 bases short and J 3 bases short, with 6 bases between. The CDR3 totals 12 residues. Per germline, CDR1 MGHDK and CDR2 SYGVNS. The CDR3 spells CASSEGGYEQYF. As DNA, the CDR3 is TGTGCCAGCAGTGAGGGGGGCTACGAGCAGTACTTC.

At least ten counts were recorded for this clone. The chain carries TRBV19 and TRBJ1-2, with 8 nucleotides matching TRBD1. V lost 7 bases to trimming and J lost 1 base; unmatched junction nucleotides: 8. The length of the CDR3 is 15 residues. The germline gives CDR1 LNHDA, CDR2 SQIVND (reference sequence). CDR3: CASTPGQANNYGYTF. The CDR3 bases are TGTGCCAGTACCCCGGGACAGGCGAATAACTATGGCTACACCTTC.

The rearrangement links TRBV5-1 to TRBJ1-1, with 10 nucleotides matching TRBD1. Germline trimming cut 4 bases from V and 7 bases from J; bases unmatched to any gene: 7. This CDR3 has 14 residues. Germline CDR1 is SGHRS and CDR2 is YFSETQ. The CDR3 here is CASSPRQGASEAFF. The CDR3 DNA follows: TGCGCCAGCAGCCCCAGACAGGGGGCAAGTGAAGCTTTCTTT.

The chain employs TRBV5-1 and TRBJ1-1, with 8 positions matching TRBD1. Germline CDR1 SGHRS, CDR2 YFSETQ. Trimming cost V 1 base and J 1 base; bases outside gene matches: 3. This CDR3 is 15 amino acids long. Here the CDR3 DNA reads TGCGCCAGCAGCTTGAGGACAGGGACGAACACTGAAGCTTTCTTT. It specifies CASSLRTGTNTEAFF.

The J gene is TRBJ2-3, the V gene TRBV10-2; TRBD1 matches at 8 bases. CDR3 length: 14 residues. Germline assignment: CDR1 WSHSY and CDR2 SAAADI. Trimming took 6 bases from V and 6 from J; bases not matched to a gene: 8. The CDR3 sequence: CASSPRGRADTQYF. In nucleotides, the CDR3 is TGCGCCAGCAGCCCCAGGGGGCGCGCGGATACGCAGTATTTT.

The CDR3, as DNA: TGTGCCAGCAGCCGTCAGGGTGAGACCCAGTACTTC. Protein sequence: CASSRQGETQYF. The chain couples TRBV3-1 (or the pseudogene TRBV3-2) to TRBJ2-5; the D gene is possibly TRBD1 (5 bases). This CDR3 is 12 amino acids long. The germline gives CDR1 LGHDT, CDR2 YNNKEL (reference sequence). V lost 4 bases and J lost 5, with 8 bases in between.